A single sample is the source of the 16 T cell receptor beta chains below, sequenced in a study of blood T cell repertoires in COVID-19 (dated by TCRdb to the early 2020s). Library construction relied on the immunoSEQ multiplex PCR assay. Here the immuneACCESS table is served through TCRdb, limited to in-frame sequences with V and J called. Missing clones are a known gap in these copies; in checked studies unresolved V genes cover under half, and the rest lacks a known reason. The sample profile shows roughly 350,000 clones; around 87% of them were found once. The ten biggest clones cover nearly 6.5% of the sample. Sequenced material: peripheral blood. These receptors all come from a woman in her 50s with COVID-19, enrolled during active disease.

This chain connects TRBV9 to TRBJ1-5; D possibly corresponds to TRBD1 (6 bases). CDR3 length: 15 amino acids. The germline CDR1 and CDR2 sequences are SGDLS and YYNGEE. Trimming took 2 bases from V and 7 from J, leaving 16 bases between them. This CDR3 is CASSVSDRWGQPQHF. CDR3 in DNA: TGTGCCAGCAGCGTTTCAGACAGGTGGGGGCAGCCCCAGCATTTT.

The V gene is TRBV20-1, the J gene TRBJ2-7; D is perhaps TRBD1 (6 bases). The germline V and J ends were trimmed by 3 bases and 3 bases, with 18 bases remaining between them. Germline V gene sequence: CDR1 DFQATT, CDR2 SNEGSKA (reference sequence). The CDR3 has 15 amino acids. CDR3 sequence (DNA): TGCAGTGCTAGTGTATTCGGTGGGGGCAACTACGAGCAGTACTTC. The encoded protein is CSASVFGGGNYEQYF.

The chain couples TRBV19 to TRBJ2-7, with TRBD2 matching over 7 bases. From germline, CDR1 is LNHDA and CDR2 SQIVND (reference sequence). J was trimmed by 7 bases and V by 5 bases; bases with no gene match: 11. CDR3 length: 14 amino acids. CDR3 protein: CASSLWEGGGEQYF. The CDR3 region has the DNA TGTGCCAGTAGTCTCTGGGAGGGTGGGGGAGAGCAGTACTTC. Complete variable domain (other parts from reference TRBV19 and TRBJ2-7): DGGITQSPKYLFRKEGQNVTLSCEQNLNHDAMYWYRQDPGQGLRLIYYSQIVNDFQKGDIAEGYSVSREKKESFPLTVTSAQKNPTAFYLCASSLWEGGGEQYFGPGTRLTVT.

The J gene is TRBJ2-3, the V gene TRBV15; TRBD1 matches at 7 bases. Trimming removed 1 base from V and 0 bases from J; junction bases left unmatched: 1. The CDR3 length is 15 residues. Per the germline V gene, CDR1 is LNHNV and CDR2 is YYDKDF (reference sequence). The CDR3 DNA follows: TGTGCCACCAGCAGAGGCAGGGGGAGCACAGATACGCAGTATTTT. It translates to CATSRGRGSTDTQYF.

This chain links TRBV2 with TRBJ1-5, with 7 bases identical to TRBD1. This CDR3 comprises 15 residues. Germline V gene data show CDR1 as SNHLY and CDR2 as FYNNEI. J lost 5 bases, V lost 4 bases, and 8 bases had no gene match. The CDR3 protein is CASSVFGTDHQPQHF. The CDR3 DNA is TGTGCCAGCAGTGTTTTTGGGACAGATCATCAGCCCCAGCATTTT.

The chain combines TRBV3-1 (or the pseudogene TRBV3-2) with TRBJ2-3, with 8 bases fitting TRBD2. Per the germline V gene, CDR1 is LGHDT and CDR2 is YNNKEL (reference sequence). The length of the CDR3 is 17 residues. V dropped 0 bases and J dropped 4; count of bases not matched to a gene: 9. For the CDR3, the DNA is TGTGCCAGCAGCCAAGATGGGTGGGGACTAGTGGCAGATACGCAGTATTTT. Amino acid sequence: CASSQDGWGLVADTQYF.

This rearrangement joins TRBV5-8 to TRBJ2-7; D not certain. This CDR3 is 14 amino acids long. Trimming cost V 5 bases and J 2 bases, with 14 bases left between them. Germline values: CDR1 SGHTS, CDR2 YDEGEE. CDR3 loop: CASSFRIQAYEQYF. CDR3 sequence (DNA): TGTGCCAGCAGTTTCAGAATCCAGGCCTACGAGCAGTACTTC.

The chain combines TRBV7-3 with TRBJ1-1; TRBD1 might be the D (5 bases). This CDR3 region has 14 residues. Trimming pared 5 bases from V and 3 bases from J, leaving 13 bases between. Looked up from germline, CDR1 is SGHTA and CDR2 is FQGTGA. CDR3 in amino acids: CASSRTPEDTEAFF. The DNA for the CDR3 is TGTGCCAGCAGCCGGACACCCGAGGACACTGAAGCTTTCTTT.

The chain couples TRBV11-2 to TRBJ2-7; D may be TRBD1 (5 bases). Per the germline V gene, CDR1 is SGHAT and CDR2 is FQNNGV. The CDR3 extends over 15 amino acids. With 5 bases removed from V and 0 bases from J, the gap between germline ends came to 14 bases. The CDR3 is CASSGAEQSSYEQYF. The CDR3 DNA is TGTGCCAGCAGCGGGGCGGAACAGAGCTCCTACGAGCAGTACTTC.

This chain connects TRBV5-1 to TRBJ2-5, with D maybe TRBD2 (6 bases). Germline assignment: CDR1 SGHRS and CDR2 YFSETQ. V was clipped by 0 bases and J by 5 bases, with 11 bases between them. CDR3 length: 14 amino acids. DNA of the CDR3: TGCGCCAGCAGCTTGGACGGGAGCCGGGAGACCCAGTACTTC. Translation: CASSLDGSRETQYF.

The chain carries TRBV7-9 and TRBJ2-4, with 11 bases lining up with TRBD2. V lost 1 base, J lost 5 bases, and 7 bases stayed unmatched. The CDR3 totals 17 residues. Germline V gene lookup returns CDR1 SEHNR and CDR2 FQNEAQ (reference sequence). Written as DNA, the CDR3 is TGTGCCAGCAGCTTAGGAACTAGCGGGAGTTCGCAAAACATTCAGTACTTC. Amino acids: CASSLGTSGSSQNIQYF. The entire variable domain, with the rest obtained from reference TRBV7-9 and TRBJ2-4, is as follows: DTGVSQNPRHKITKRGQNVTFRCDPISEHNRLYWYRQTLGQGPEFLTYFQNEAQLEKSRLLSDRFSAERPKGSFSTLEIQRTEQGDSAMYLCASSLGTSGSSQNIQYFGAGTRLSVL.

The genes are TRBV5-4 and TRBJ2-1; the match to TRBD2 covers 9 bases. V lost 1 base, J lost 7 bases, and 9 bases stayed unmatched. CDR1 is SGHNT, CDR2 YYREEE, per germline (reference sequence). The CDR3 loop spans 16 amino acids. For the CDR3, the DNA is TGTGCCAGCAGCTTGTACGCGGGAGGGCCTGGAAATGAGCAGTTCTTC. Translating it yields CASSLYAGGPGNEQFF.

This clone has a single count. The rearrangement links TRBV5-1 to TRBJ2-7, with 12 bases lining up with TRBD2. The trim removed 3 bases at V and 2 bases at J, leaving 3 bases unmatched. The V gene's germline CDR1 is SGHRS and CDR2 YFSETQ. The CDR3 contains 15 residues. The CDR3 nucleotides read TGCGCCAGCAGCTCCTCTAGCGGGAGGGCCTACGAGCAGTACTTC. Translating gives CASSSSSGRAYEQYF.

This chain links TRBV11-2 with TRBJ2-7, with 8 bases fitting TRBD2. V dropped 3 bases and J dropped 12; count of bases not matched to a gene: 10. The CDR3 loop spans 13 amino acids. CDR1 and CDR2 from the germline V gene are SGHAT and FQNNGV. CDR3 nucleotides: TGTGCCAGCAGCTTGTTGGCGGGAGGCGAATTGTACTTC. This encodes CASSLLAGGELYF.

This sequence joins TRBV20-1 and TRBJ1-1; D is undetermined. Looked up from germline, CDR1 is DFQATT and CDR2 is SNEGSKA (reference sequence). The CDR3 is 11 residues long. CDR3 residues: CSGKTNTEAFF. The CDR3 coding sequence is TGCAGCGGGAAGACGAACACTGAAGCTTTCTTT.

The chain is built from TRBV15 and TRBJ2-7, with TRBD2 matching 11 bases. This CDR3 has 19 residues. Germline loops: CDR1 LNHNV, CDR2 YYDKDF (reference sequence). J lost 0 bases, V lost 4 bases, and 14 bases had no gene match. The CDR3 DNA reads as TGTGCCACCAGCACGCGGGGTAGCGGGAGGGCAGGGCGCTCCTACGAGCAGTACTTC. Translation gives CATSTRGSGRAGRSYEQYF.